This TCR beta chain emerged from a study of blood T cell repertoires in COVID-19. On the study more broadly: Sites in the United States, Italy and Spain provided acute and convalescent COVID-19 samples.

Per the original methods: Estimates of nucleated cell counts were drawn from the amplification of reference gene primers. The assay was immunoSEQ multiplex PCR, and TCRdb's table has in-frame clones only and misses some. Clone size and the V and J calls come from that table; the DNA yielded D and trimming. The repertoire consists of under 150,000 clones, with 76% occurring once and the leading ten covering over 4%. The ends lost 5 bases at V and 3 bases at J; junction bases unmatched: 6. The CDR3 covers 14 residues. CDR1 SEHNR and CDR2 FQNEAQ come from the germline V gene (reference sequence). Specimen: peripheral blood. This receptor was identified in a woman of 80 years or more with active or convalescent COVID-19. The V and J genes are TRBV7-9 and TRBJ2-7; 8 nucleotides align to TRBD2. Written as DNA, the CDR3 is TGTGCCAGCAGCCCCGGGACTAGGGACTACGAGCAGTACTTC. Protein product: CASSPGTRDYEQYF.